The 28 T cell receptor beta chains given below trace back to one sample, sequenced in a study of PD-L1 blockade in urothelial cancer (TCRdb year 2017). What the time point label conveys for this sample: pretreatment peripheral blood. The library was prepared using the immunoSEQ multiplex PCR assay. TCRdb provides this immuneACCESS table in a form limited to in-frame rearrangements. Some clones are lacking; in checked studies, under half of them reflect an unresolved V gene, and why the rest are absent is not known. For this sample there are roughly 120,000 clones; around 84% appear just once. The ten largest account for under 3.5% of the sample. The source was PBMCs, collected around atezolizumab (anti-PD-L1) treatment. Receptors were obtained from a man aged 45 to 65 with urothelial cancer.

The CDR3, as DNA: TGTGCCAGCAGCGGGACGGACAGGGTTAACACCGGGGAGCTGTTTTTT. Translating it yields CASSGTDRVNTGELFF. The chain uses TRBV9 and TRBJ2-2, with 8 bases matching TRBD1. The CDR3 covers 16 residues. V dropped 3 bases and J dropped 2; count of bases not matched to a gene: 6. Germline CDR1 reads SGDLS; CDR2 reads YYNGEE. Based on the CDR3 plus reference TRBV9 and TRBJ2-2, the full variable domain is DSGVTQTPKHLITATGQRVTLRCSPRSGDLSVYWYQQSLDQGLQFLIQYYNGEERAKGNILERFSAQQFPDLHSELNLSSLELGDSALYFCASSGTDRVNTGELFFGEGSRLTVL.

The rearrangement uses TRBV2 and TRBJ1-1; D remains unclear. Germline V CDR1 and CDR2: SNHLY, FYNNEI. This CDR3 is built from 12 residues. V lost 3 bases and J 8 bases, leaving 10 bases between the germline ends. CDR3 coding DNA: TGTGCCAGCAGTGACCCCGCAACAGAAGCTTTCTTT. Amino acid sequence: CASSDPATEAFF.

V usage is TRBV28 and J usage is TRBJ2-1, with 8 bases aligning to TRBD2. This CDR3 region has 14 residues. J gave up 5 bases and V 8 bases, and 8 bases lay outside the gene matches. Germline CDR1 and CDR2: MDHEN and SYDVKM. CDR3: CASGAGVWHNEQFF. In DNA, the CDR3 is TGTGCCAGCGGAGCGGGAGTGTGGCACAATGAGCAGTTCTTC.

V gene TRBV28 combines with J gene TRBJ2-3; a possible D gene is TRBD1 (5 bases). V lost 4 bases to trimming and J lost 3 bases, with 11 bases between them. This CDR3 has 14 amino acids. Germline assignment: CDR1 MDHEN and CDR2 SYDVKM. CDR3 sequence: CASSSRPGTDTQYF. The CDR3 DNA sequence: TGTGCCAGCAGTTCGCGGCCAGGGACAGATACGCAGTATTTT. The full variable domain, its missing parts supplied by reference TRBV28 and TRBJ2-3, is DVKVTQSSRYLVKRTGEKVFLECVQDMDHENMFWYRQDPGLGLRLIYFSYDVKMKEKGDIPEGYSVSREKKERFSLILESASTNQTSMYLCASSSRPGTDTQYFGPGTRLTVL.

This CDR3 reads CASSPQRSGNTIYF. CDR3 nucleotides: TGTGCCAGCTCACCGCAGCGGTCTGGAAACACCATATATTTT. The chain combines TRBV18 with TRBJ1-3; D uncertain. The CDR3 is 14 residues long. Trimming shortened V by 3 bases and J by 1 base, and 7 bases separated the two germline ends. Germline-derived CDR1 and CDR2 are KGHSH and LQKENI.

By share, this clone ranks as medium-sized. The rearrangement joins TRBV6-1 to TRBJ2-1; 7 bases align to TRBD1. Germline CDR1 is MNHNS and CDR2 is SASEGT. This CDR3 region has 14 residues. V lost 5 bases, J lost 5 bases, and 6 bases stayed unmatched. This chain's CDR3 is CASSKGDSHNEQFF. CDR3 nucleotide sequence: TGTGCCAGCAGTAAAGGGGACAGTCACAATGAGCAGTTCTTC.

The rearrangement joins TRBV11-2 to TRBJ2-1; possible D gene TRBD1, 6 bases. The CDR3 runs to 15 residues. Trimming shortened V by 5 bases and J by 3 bases, and 14 bases separated the two germline ends. Germline CDR1 and CDR2: SGHAT and FQNNGV. In nucleotides, the CDR3 is TGTGCCAGCAGCACTTTGGGGGCCGGCTACAATGAGCAGTTCTTC. It codes for CASSTLGAGYNEQFF.

The chain is built from TRBV5-4 and TRBJ1-1; TRBD1 matches 8 bases. The trim removed 2 bases at V and 8 bases at J, leaving 2 bases unmatched. The CDR3 has 12 residues. CDR1 and CDR2 (germline): SGHNT, YYREEE (reference sequence). CDR3 region: CASSFGTGEAFF. The CDR3 region has the DNA TGTGCCAGCAGCTTCGGGACAGGCGAAGCTTTCTTT. Supplemented by reference TRBV5-4 and TRBJ1-1, the full variable domain reads ETGVTQSPTHLIKTRGQQVTLRCSSQSGHNTVSWYQQALGQGPQFIFQYYREEENGRGNFPPRFSGLQFPNYSSELNVNALELDDSALYLCASSFGTGEAFFGQGTRLTVV.

V is TRBV19 and J is TRBJ2-1, with 10 bases matching TRBD2. This CDR3 spans 13 amino acids. V shed 5 bases and J 8 bases; nucleotides not matched to a gene: 3. Per the germline V gene, CDR1 is LNHDA and CDR2 is SQIVND (reference sequence). CDR3: CASSLTSGDEQFF. CDR3 nucleotide sequence: TGTGCCAGTAGTTTAACTAGCGGGGATGAGCAGTTCTTC.

CDR3 protein: CASSTRTAANEKLFF. The CDR3, as DNA: TGTGCCAGCAGTACACGGACAGCCGCCAATGAAAAACTGTTTTTT. The rearrangement links TRBV28 to TRBJ1-4, with D possibly being TRBD1 (6 bases). Germline lookup yields CDR1 MDHEN and CDR2 SYDVKM. V lost 5 bases, J lost 5 bases, and 15 bases lay in between. The CDR3 is 15 residues long.

The chain combines TRBV7-9 with TRBJ1-4, with D maybe TRBD1 (6 bases). The CDR3 runs 14 residues. Germline V gene data show CDR1 as SEHNR and CDR2 as FQNEAQ (reference sequence). The V and J ends lost 4 bases and 8 bases respectively, with 14 bases between them. This CDR3 reads CASSSNRVEEKLFF. In DNA, the CDR3 is TGTGCCAGCAGCTCCAACAGGGTTGAGGAAAAACTGTTTTTT.

The chain carries TRBV6-5 and TRBJ1-5; 7 bases are shared with TRBD1. The germline V gene encodes CDR1 MNHEY and CDR2 SVGAGI. The junction had 4 bases not matched to a gene; V was cut back by 2 bases and J by 6 bases. The CDR3 totals 14 residues. This CDR3 is CASSYDRAVQPQHF. The CDR3 DNA is TGTGCCAGCAGTTACGACAGGGCGGTTCAGCCCCAGCATTTT.

The gene calls are TRBV5-1 and TRBJ1-1, with TRBD1 matching 10 bases. The length of the CDR3 is 16 residues. Germline V lookup: CDR1 SGHRS, CDR2 YFSETQ. V was pared by 0 bases and J by 4 bases, with 6 bases of the junction left unmatched. This CDR3 reads CASSLGGRQGATEAFF. The CDR3 DNA is TGCGCCAGCAGCTTGGGGGGGCGACAGGGGGCCACTGAAGCTTTCTTT.

The genes are TRBV10-2 and TRBJ2-7; no reliable D call. Germline CDR1 and CDR2: WSHSY and SAAADI. CDR3 length: 12 amino acids. Trimming took 4 bases from V and 3 from J, leaving 7 bases between them. DNA of the CDR3: TGCGCCAGCAGTGGTTCAGGCTACGAGCAGTACTTC. Translated: CASSGSGYEQYF.

This chain links TRBV30 with TRBJ1-5; a weak D match, TRBD1 (5 bases). This CDR3 comprises 15 residues. Trimming removed 1 base at V and 0 bases at J, with 10 bases between. Per germline, CDR1 GTSNPN and CDR2 SVGIG (reference sequence). CDR3 DNA: TGTGCCTGGAGTGACGACAGCCATAGCAATCAGCCCCAGCATTTT. Translation gives CAWSDDSHSNQPQHF.

The chain carries TRBV11-2 and TRBJ1-6; TRBD1 matches 9 bases. The CDR3 is 14 amino acids. Germline values: CDR1 SGHAT, CDR2 FQNNGV. V lost 6 bases to trimming and J lost 9 bases; unmatched junction nucleotides: 6. The CDR3 is CASRSTGGASPLHF. CDR3 in DNA: TGTGCCAGCAGGTCGACAGGGGGAGCTTCACCCCTCCACTTT.

The chain carries TRBV28 and TRBJ1-2, with 8 bases fitting TRBD1. V shed 6 bases, J shed 2 bases, and the junction held 8 bases outside the gene matches. The CDR3 consists of 15 residues. The V gene's germline CDR1 is MDHEN and CDR2 SYDVKM. The CDR3 bases are TGTGCCAGCAGAGCTACAGGGGGTTCGAACTATGGCTACACCTTC. It codes for CASRATGGSNYGYTF.

The chain links TRBV5-5 to TRBJ2-7, with a weak D call TRBD2 (6 bases). Germline CDR1 SGHKS, CDR2 YYEKEE (reference sequence). There are 14 residues in the CDR3. Trimming took 4 bases from V and 6 from J, leaving 17 bases between them. The CDR3 loop reads CASSITGSAGEQYF. The CDR3 DNA sequence: TGTGCCAGCAGCATAACAGGATCAGCGGGCGAGCAGTACTTC.

CDR3 protein: CASSFPGIYNEQFF. In DNA, the CDR3 is TGTGCCAGCAGCTTCCCAGGGATATACAATGAGCAGTTCTTC. The chain carries TRBV7-2 and TRBJ2-1, with D maybe TRBD1 (5 bases). Trimming left V 3 bases short and J 4 bases short, with 10 bases between. There are 14 residues in the CDR3. In germline, CDR1 is SGHTA, CDR2 FQGNSA.

This clone appeared a few times. This chain connects TRBV28 to TRBJ2-7; 9 bases are shared with TRBD1. The CDR3 runs 13 residues. CDR1 and CDR2 (germline): MDHEN, SYDVKM. J lost 4 bases, V lost 4 bases, and 2 bases had no gene match. The CDR3 spells CASSSGQGYEQYF. The CDR3 coding sequence is TGTGCCAGCAGTTCGGGACAGGGATACGAGCAGTACTTC.

A single count supports this clone. The chain couples TRBV5-1 to TRBJ1-1; 8 bases line up with TRBD1. The CDR3 is 15 residues long. V lost 4 bases, J lost 5 bases, and 10 bases stayed unmatched. Germline V lookup: CDR1 SGHRS, CDR2 YFSETQ. CDR3: CASSPGDRRGTEAFF. The CDR3 DNA is TGCGCCAGCAGCCCGGGGGACAGGAGAGGTACTGAAGCTTTCTTT.

This clone showed up just once. J is TRBJ1-2 and V is TRBV7-2; D gene unclear. V was clipped by 4 bases and J by 4 bases, with 13 bases between them. The length of the CDR3 is 14 residues. Germline V gives CDR1 SGHTA, CDR2 FQGNSA. The CDR3 spells CASSSTGLVYGYTF. The CDR3 nucleotides read TGTGCCAGCAGCTCGACGGGTCTGGTCTATGGCTACACCTTC.

V is TRBV11-2 and J is TRBJ2-3, with TRBD2 matching 14 bases. Germline loops: CDR1 SGHAT, CDR2 FQNNGV. The CDR3 contains 17 residues. V was clipped by 5 bases and J by 4 bases; unmatched bases: 8. The DNA for the CDR3 is TGTGCCAGCAGCCCTGGACTAGCGGGAGGCCTAGCAGATACGCAGTATTTT. Its translation: CASSPGLAGGLADTQYF. The full variable domain, completed using reference TRBV11-2 and TRBJ2-3, is EAGVAQSPRYKIIEKRQSVAFWCNPISGHATLYWYQQILGQGPKLLIQFQNNGVVDDSQLPKDRFSAERLKGVDSTLKIQPAKLEDSAVYLCASSPGLAGGLADTQYFGPGTRLTVL.

CDR3: CAWSVLRGYGYTF. In nucleotides, the CDR3 is TGTGCCTGGAGTGTACTCAGGGGCTATGGCTACACCTTC. V is TRBV30 and J is TRBJ1-2, with D tentatively TRBD1 (6 bases). This CDR3 has 13 residues. With 0 bases removed from V and 4 bases from J, the gap between germline ends came to 9 bases. Germline V gene lookup returns CDR1 GTSNPN and CDR2 SVGIG (reference sequence).

This clone was counted a single time. CDR3 protein: CASSPAYRDTRSYNEQFF. The CDR3 DNA reads TGTGCCAGCAGCCCAGCCTACCGGGACACCCGCTCCTACAATGAGCAGTTCTTC. The chain couples TRBV7-9 to TRBJ2-1; TRBD1 is a possible D gene (6 bases). Germline CDR1 reads SEHNR; CDR2 reads FQNEAQ (reference sequence). The V end lost 5 bases, the J end lost 0 bases, and 20 bases lay between the germline ends. The CDR3 runs to 18 residues.

The rearrangement joins TRBV11-2 to TRBJ1-2; D gene unclear. Trimming pared 4 bases from V and 7 bases from J, leaving 13 bases between. The CDR3 is made up of 13 amino acids. From germline, CDR1 is SGHAT and CDR2 FQNNGV. The DNA for the CDR3 is TGTGCCAGCAGCTCGGCGACCACAGTTGGCTACACCTTC. Translation gives CASSSATTVGYTF.

The V call is TRBV4-1, the J call TRBJ2-1, with 9 nucleotides matching TRBD2. Per germline, CDR1 MGHRA and CDR2 YSYEKL. The CDR3 runs to 17 residues. Unmatched junction bases numbered 7, after V lost 4 bases and J lost 0 bases. CDR3 coding DNA: TGCGCCAGCAGCCCCCGAGCGGGAGGACGCTCCTACAATGAGCAGTTCTTC. Its translation is CASSPRAGGRSYNEQFF.

This clone showed up just once. Mismatch with germline at one junction end may stem from a read error. The J gene is TRBJ1-2, the V gene TRBV13; 9 bases line up with TRBD1. Germline CDR1 PRHDT, CDR2 FYEKMQ (reference sequence). This CDR3 has 14 amino acids. CDR3 DNA sequence: TGTGCCAGCAGCATAGGGACAGGGCTTTTCGGCTACACCTTC. Amino acids: CASSIGTGLFGYTF.